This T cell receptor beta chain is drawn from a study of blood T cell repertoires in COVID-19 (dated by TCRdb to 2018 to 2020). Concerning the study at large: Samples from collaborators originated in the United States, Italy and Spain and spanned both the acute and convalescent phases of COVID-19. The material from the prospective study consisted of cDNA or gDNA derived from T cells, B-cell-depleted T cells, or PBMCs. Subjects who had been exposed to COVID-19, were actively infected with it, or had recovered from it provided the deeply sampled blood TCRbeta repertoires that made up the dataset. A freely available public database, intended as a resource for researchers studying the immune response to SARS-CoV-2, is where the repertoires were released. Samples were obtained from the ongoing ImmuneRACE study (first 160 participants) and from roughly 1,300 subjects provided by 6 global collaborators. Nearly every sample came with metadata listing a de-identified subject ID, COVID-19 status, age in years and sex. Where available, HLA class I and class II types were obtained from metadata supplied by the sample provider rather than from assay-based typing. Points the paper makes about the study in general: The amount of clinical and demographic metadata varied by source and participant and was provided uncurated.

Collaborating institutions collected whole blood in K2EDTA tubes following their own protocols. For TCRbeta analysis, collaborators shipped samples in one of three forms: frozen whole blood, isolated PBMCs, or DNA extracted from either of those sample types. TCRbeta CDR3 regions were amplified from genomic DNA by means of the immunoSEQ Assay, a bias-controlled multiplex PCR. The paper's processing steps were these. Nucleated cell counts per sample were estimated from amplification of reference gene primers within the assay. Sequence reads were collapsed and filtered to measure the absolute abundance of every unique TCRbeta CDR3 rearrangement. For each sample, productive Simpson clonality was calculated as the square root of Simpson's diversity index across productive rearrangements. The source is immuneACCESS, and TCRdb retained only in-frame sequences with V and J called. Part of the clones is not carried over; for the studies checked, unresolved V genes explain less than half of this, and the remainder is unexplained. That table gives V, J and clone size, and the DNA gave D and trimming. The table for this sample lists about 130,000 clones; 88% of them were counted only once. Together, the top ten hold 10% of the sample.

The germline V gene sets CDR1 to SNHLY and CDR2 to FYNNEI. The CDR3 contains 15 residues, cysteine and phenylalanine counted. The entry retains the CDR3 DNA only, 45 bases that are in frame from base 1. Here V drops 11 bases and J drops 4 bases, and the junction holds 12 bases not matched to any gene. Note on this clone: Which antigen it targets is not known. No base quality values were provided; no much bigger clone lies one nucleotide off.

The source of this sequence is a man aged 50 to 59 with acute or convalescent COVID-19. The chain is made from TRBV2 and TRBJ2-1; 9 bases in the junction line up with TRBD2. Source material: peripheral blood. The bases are TGTGCCGGTACGGACTCTAGCGGGGTATACAATGAGCAGTTCTTC. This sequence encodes CAGTDSSGVYNEQFF.